These 27 T cell receptor beta chains share one sample of origin, sequenced in a study of blood T cells in healthy people across ages. Then a second PCR, running about 6 to 11 cycles, was carried out with a sample-barcoded 5' primer and a J-beta primer mix. One entry per CDR3 protein results from TCRdb running MiXCR on the 5' RACE reads. The table includes hundreds of thousands of distinct CDR3 sequences, roughly 64% detected once. Sample: blood. Every receptor here comes from a man younger than 40 in good health.

V is TRBV3-1 and J is TRBJ2-7; unclear D gene. In germline, CDR1 is LGHDT, CDR2 YNNKEL (reference sequence). The CDR3 consists of 14 residues. V lost 3 bases and J lost 3, with 12 bases in between. The CDR3 coding sequence is TGTGCCAGCAGCCATCGGGCCTCCCACTACGAGCAGTACTTC. Its protein product is CASSHRASHYEQYF.

This clonotype was detected a few times. V usage is TRBV7-2 and J usage is TRBJ2-4; TRBD1 matches 9 bases. TRBJ2-7 matches the DNA end more closely, so the J call is doubtful. The CDR3 is made up of 16 amino acids. Germline lookup yields CDR1 SGHTA and CDR2 FQGNSA. CDR3 amino acids: CASSLIPGQGAYEQYF. The CDR3, as DNA: TGTGCCAGCAGCTTAATTCCGGGACAGGGCGCCTACGAGCAGTACTTC.

This sequence joins TRBV5-5 and TRBJ2-7; 7 bases match TRBD1. V trimming: 0 bases; J trimming: 3 bases; junction bases outside the gene matches: 3. The CDR3 consists of 14 residues. Germline CDR1 reads SGHKS; CDR2 reads YYEKEE (reference sequence). In nucleotides, the CDR3 is TGTGCCAGCAGCTTGGAGGGGGCGTTCTACGAGCAGTACTTC. Protein: CASSLEGAFYEQYF.

The genes are TRBV27 and TRBJ2-3; 16 bases agree with TRBD2. Trimming at V came to 6 bases and at J to 4 bases, leaving 1 base not matched to a gene. CDR3 size: 15 residues. Germline CDR1 MNHEY, CDR2 SMNVEV (reference sequence). The CDR3 protein is CASRGTSGRADTQYF. The CDR3 DNA reads TGTGCCAGCAGAGGGACTAGCGGGAGGGCAGATACGCAGTATTTT.

The V call is TRBV12-3 or TRBV12-4, the J call TRBJ2-4; the match to TRBD1 covers 9 bases. The J call may be mistaken, given a closer DNA end match to TRBJ2-7. CDR3 length: 15 amino acids. The DNA for the CDR3 is TGTGCCAGCAGTGCCTCGGACAGGGGAAATGGCGAGCAGTACTTC. Translation gives CASSASDRGNGEQYF.

This clonotype was observed a few times. The chain recombines TRBV12-3 or TRBV12-4 with TRBJ2-3; D call uncertain. Trimming removed 3 bases at V and 4 bases at J, with 8 bases between. The CDR3 runs 13 residues. The CDR3 nucleotides read TGTGCCAGCAGTTTTGGCTTACCAGATACGCAGTATTTT. Amino acid sequence: CASSFGLPDTQYF.

V usage is TRBV6-1 and J usage is TRBJ1-1; D not certain. The length of the CDR3 is 14 residues. Trimming pared 1 base from V and 0 bases from J, leaving 6 bases between. Germline values: CDR1 MNHNS, CDR2 SASEGT. The CDR3 here is CASSEEQLNTEAFF. CDR3 nucleotides: TGTGCCAGCAGTGAAGAACAGTTGAACACTGAAGCTTTCTTT.

This clonotype has more than one count but fewer than ten. CDR3 sequence: CASSSSEIRTSYGYTF. Here the CDR3 DNA reads TGTGCCAGCTCATCCTCAGAGATCCGGACGTCCTATGGCTACACCTTC. The rearrangement links TRBV18 to TRBJ1-2; D is uncertain. Trimming pared 5 bases from V and 4 bases from J, leaving 20 bases between. Germline CDR1 is KGHSH and CDR2 is LQKENI. This CDR3 is 16 amino acids long.

The J gene is TRBJ2-1, the V gene TRBV7-2; D unclear. V was trimmed by 5 bases and J by 10 bases, leaving 15 bases between them. Germline CDR1 reads SGHTA; CDR2 reads FQGNSA. The CDR3 loop spans 13 amino acids. The CDR3 DNA follows: TGTGCCAGCAGCCCTAATATCGTCGGCGAGCAGTTCTTC. Its translation is CASSPNIVGEQFF. The complete variable domain, with remaining parts taken from reference TRBV7-2 and TRBJ2-1, reads GAGVSQSPSNKVTEKGKDVELRCDPISGHTALYWYRQSLGQGLEFLIYFQGNSAPDKSGLPSDRFSAERTGGSVSTLTIQRTQQEDSAVYLCASSPNIVGEQFFGPGTRLTVL.

This chain links TRBV7-2 with TRBJ2-1; D gene unclear. Germline V lookup: CDR1 SGHTA, CDR2 FQGNSA. The CDR3 consists of 15 residues. V dropped 1 base and J dropped 7 bases, with 14 bases sitting between them. CDR3 region: CASSLVRSRFNEQFF. The CDR3 DNA follows: TGTGCCAGCAGCTTAGTAAGGAGCAGGTTTAATGAGCAGTTCTTC.

DNA for the CDR3: TGCAGTGCTAGGGGGGACGGGAGGCAATCCTACAATGAGCAGTTCTTC. Its protein product is CSARGDGRQSYNEQFF. The chain carries TRBV20-1 and TRBJ2-1, with 7 bases that match TRBD2. Germline V gene sequence: CDR1 DFQATT, CDR2 SNEGSKA (reference sequence). This CDR3 region has 16 residues. J lost 1 base, V lost 3 bases, and 9 bases had no gene match.

This clonotype was detected only a few times. The chain combines TRBV7-2 with TRBJ2-4; the D is unclear. This CDR3 comprises 12 residues. Germline V gene data show CDR1 as SGHTA and CDR2 as FQGNSA. Trimming took off 1 base at V and 15 bases at J, with 13 bases between the two ends. Here the CDR3 reads CASSLVGSLWYF. In nucleotides, the CDR3 is TGTGCCAGCAGCTTAGTGGGAAGTTTATGGTACTTC.

The chain joins TRBV9 to TRBJ1-2; no definite D call. The CDR3 is made up of 12 amino acids. Trimming took off 3 bases at V and 7 bases at J, with 10 bases between the two ends. Germline CDR1 SGDLS, CDR2 YYNGEE. The CDR3 DNA reads as TGTGCCAGCAGCGCGGATTATCGTGGCTACACCTTC. This encodes CASSADYRGYTF.

The V and J genes are TRBV29-1 and TRBJ2-2; D remains unclear. There are 12 residues in the CDR3. V was shortened by 6 bases and J by 5 bases, with 10 bases between the two germline ends. Germline assignment: CDR1 SQVTM and CDR2 ANQGSEA. DNA of the CDR3: TGCAGCGTACGTTCGGGTACCGGGGAGCTGTTTTTT. This codes for CSVRSGTGELFF.

The count of this clonotype is one. The chain links TRBV3-1 to TRBJ1-2; tentative D call: TRBD1 (5 bases). The germline V gene has CDR1 LGHDT and CDR2 YNNKEL (reference sequence). This CDR3 contains 15 residues. Trimming took off 4 bases at V and 7 bases at J, with 19 bases between the two ends. The CDR3 here is CASSPPFDSMAGYTF. The DNA of the CDR3 is TGTGCCAGCAGCCCCCCTTTTGACAGTATGGCTGGCTACACCTTC.

About this clonotype itself: A much larger clone lies one base from this, so it may be a read error. The CDR3 DNA is TGTGCCAGCAGCGGCGGGTACAGCTCCTACAATGAGCAGTACTTC. This gives the protein CASSGGYSSYNEQYF. The genes are TRBV11-1 and TRBJ2-1, with D possibly being TRBD2 (5 bases). The J call could be wrong; TRBJ2-7 is a better fit for the DNA end. Germline CDR1 SGHAT, CDR2 FQDESV (reference sequence). The CDR3 contains 15 residues.

The chain recombines TRBV5-1 with TRBJ1-2, with 7 bases lining up with TRBD1. The CDR3 is 15 amino acids. V lost 1 base, J lost 2 bases, and 5 bases stayed unmatched. Germline V CDR1 and CDR2: SGHRS, YFSETQ. The CDR3, as DNA: TGCGCCAGCAGCTTGACAGGGGACAAAAACTATGGCTACACCTTC. Encoded protein: CASSLTGDKNYGYTF.

In regard to this clonotype: One end of the junction varies from germline; a read error may be responsible. V and J are TRBV10-3 and TRBJ2-7; 8 nucleotides align to TRBD2. Per the germline V gene, CDR1 is ENHRY and CDR2 is SYGVKD. The CDR3 consists of 15 residues. The CDR3 bases are TGTGCCATCAGTCAGTCGAGCGGGAGAACGGCCGAGCAGTACTTC. Translation gives CAISQSSGRTAEQYF.

This clonotype appeared once. The chain employs TRBV5-6 and TRBJ2-7; TRBD1 matches at 7 bases. Germline lookup yields CDR1 SGHDT and CDR2 YYEEEE. V was clipped by 4 bases and J by 1 base; unmatched bases: 23. This CDR3 contains 20 residues. The CDR3 spells CASSPKKVGTAQGRSYEQYF. CDR3 DNA sequence: TGTGCCAGCAGCCCTAAAAAGGTAGGAACAGCACAGGGGCGATCCTACGAGCAGTACTTC.

The table lists this clonotype with a count of one. The V call is TRBV20-1, the J call TRBJ2-1; 8 bases match TRBD2. Germline V gene sequence: CDR1 DFQATT, CDR2 SNEGSKA (reference sequence). The ends lost 0 bases at V and 15 bases at J; junction bases unmatched: 13. This CDR3 spans 14 amino acids. CDR3: CSAREPLSGRAMFF. For the CDR3, the DNA is TGCAGTGCTAGAGAGCCCCTATCCGGGAGGGCAATGTTCTTC.

As for this clonotype: A much larger clonotype is one base distant, so this may be a read error. This chain joins TRBV5-1 and TRBJ1-1; TRBD1 matches 8 bases. The CDR3 runs 15 residues. CDR1 is SGHRS, CDR2 YFSETQ, per germline. CDR3 DNA: TGCGCCGGCAGCATTCAACAGGGGGGACACACTGAAGCTTTCTTT. Its translation: CAGSIQQGGHTEAFF.

About this clonotype: One junction end disagrees with the germline gene, perhaps due to a read error. This chain joins TRBV20-1 and TRBJ2-1; 10 bases map to TRBD2. This CDR3 has 18 residues. CDR1 and CDR2 from the germline V gene are DFQATT and SNEGSKA (reference sequence). The CDR3 DNA follows: TGCAGTGCTGGAGAGGGGACTTTGTTACTAGCGGGGAGAAATGAGCAGTTCTTC. It encodes CSAGEGTLLLAGRNEQFF.

The chain combines TRBV2 with TRBJ2-7; 7 nucleotides align to TRBD1. CDR3 size: 14 residues. CDR1 and CDR2 from the germline V gene are SNHLY and FYNNEI. The junction had 4 bases not matched to a gene; V was cut back by 3 bases and J by 2 bases. CDR3 protein: CASSDRDSAYEQYF. CDR3 nucleotides: TGTGCCAGCAGTGATAGGGACAGCGCCTACGAGCAGTACTTC.

V gene TRBV30 combines with J gene TRBJ2-7, with D perhaps TRBD1 (5 bases). Germline CDR1 is GTSNPN and CDR2 is SVGIG (reference sequence). Trimming left V 3 bases short and J 0 bases short, with 9 bases between. The length of the CDR3 is 13 residues. CDR3 in amino acids: CAWRGPASYEQYF. CDR3 coding DNA: TGTGCCTGGAGGGGGCCGGCCTCCTACGAGCAGTACTTC.

This clonotype was seen only a few times. V is TRBV20-1 and J is TRBJ2-7; 7 nucleotides agree with TRBD2. The CDR3 length is 13 residues. With 6 bases clipped from V and 0 bases from J, the junction kept 5 bases outside the gene matches. CDR1 is DFQATT and CDR2 is SNEGSKA in the germline V gene (reference sequence). The CDR3, as DNA: TGCAGTGCCCGGGGGGTGAGCTCCTACGAGCAGTACTTC. Its protein product is CSARGVSSYEQYF.

The chain couples TRBV6-5 to TRBJ1-2; perhaps TRBD1 as D (6 bases). There are 12 residues in the CDR3. V dropped 6 bases and J dropped 8 bases, with 13 bases sitting between them. Germline CDR1 is MNHEY and CDR2 is SVGAGI. The CDR3 DNA sequence: TGTGCCAGCAGCTCAGGGGTCCGGGGCTACACCTTC. This gives the protein CASSSGVRGYTF.

The rearrangement joins TRBV12-5 to TRBJ2-5; 9 bases map to TRBD2. Germline values: CDR1 LGHNT, CDR2 FRNRAP. There are 18 residues in the CDR3. V gave up 2 bases and J gave up 2 bases; unmatched junction bases: 12. The CDR3 bases are TGTGCTAGTGGTTTGTATCGCGGGAGGGCCGGAGTTCAAGAGACCCAGTACTTC. It codes for CASGLYRGRAGVQETQYF.